A selection of T cell receptor beta chains follows, all from one sample in a study of OX40 agonist ivuxolimab in advanced cancers. Generated by immunoSEQ multiplex PCR, the TCRdb table keeps only in-frame clones and is missing some. The table records just under 20,000 clones, 74% of them present only once. Sequencing was performed on CD4+ or CD8+ T cells sorted from blood, taken in a trial of the OX40 agonist ivuxolimab. The receptors stem from an adult with an advanced solid tumor such as melanoma, head and neck, liver or kidney cancer. Each CDR3 is given with its conserved first and last residue. D genes are given only for firm matches. Clone size is shown for a subset of rows, as once, few, many or a class of expanded clone.

TRBJ1-2,few,TRBV5-8,NA,TGTGCCAGCAGCTTGGCCGAAAGGGCTTTGGATGGCTACACCTTC,CASSLAERALDGYTF
TRBJ2-7,NA,TRBV28,NA,TGTGCCAGCGACCCGGGTGGCAGTTCCTACGAGCAGTACTTC,CASDPGGSSYEQYF
TRBJ2-1,medium-sized,TRBV6-6,TRBD2,TGTGCCAGCAGTTACTTTGTAGCGGGGGCCCCCGATGAGCAGTTCTTC,CASSYFVAGAPDEQFF
TRBJ1-3,NA,TRBV7-6,NA,TGTGCCAGCAGTCCTACAGGGCCCTCTGGAAACACCATATATTTT,CASSPTGPSGNTIYF
TRBJ1-2,NA,TRBV6-6,NA,TGTGCCAGCAGTTACTTGGGGGAGGGGTATAGCTACACCTTC,CASSYLGEGYSYTF
TRBJ2-7,medium-sized,TRBV9,NA,TGTGCCAGCAGCGTAGGAGGGGAATCCTACGAGCAGTACTTC,CASSVGGESYEQYF
TRBJ2-2,NA,TRBV5-1,TRBD2,TGCGCCAGCAGCTTGCGACTAGCGGATACCGGGGAGCTGTTTTTT,CASSLRLADTGELFF
TRBJ2-1,few,TRBV10-1,TRBD2,TGCGCCAGCAGTGGGACTAGATTCGATGAGCAGTTCTTC,CASSGTRFDEQFF
TRBJ2-2,NA,TRBV7-3,NA,TGTGCCAGCAGCCACCGAGGGGGGTCCACCGGGGAGCTGTTTTTT,CASSHRGGSTGELFF
TRBJ2-7,large,TRBV15,NA,TGTGCCACCAGCAGAGGACGGAGCTACGAGCAGTACTTC,CATSRGRSYEQYF
TRBJ1-4,NA,TRBV6-6,NA,TGTGCCAGCAGTTATGGCCGACAGGAGAGGAATGAAAAACTGTTTTTT,CASSYGRQERNEKLFF
TRBJ1-2,NA,TRBV6-5,NA,TGTGCCAGCAGACCGGGCCTCATCCTCTATGGCTACACCTTC,CASRPGLILYGYTF
TRBJ2-1,few,TRBV4-3,NA,TGCGCCAGCAGCCACAATTGGGGGGCAGGGATTTTGAATGAGCAGTTCTTC,CASSHNWGAGILNEQFF
TRBJ2-5,NA,TRBV7-8,NA,TGTGCCAGCAGAGCGGGCCAGCAGCTTAGGGGCAGGGAAGGGAACCACCAAGAGACCCAGTACTTC,CASRAGQQLRGREGNHQETQYF
TRBJ1-5,few,TRBV21-1,NA,TGTGCCAGCAGCAAAGTAGGACAGGGGGTTTGTAATCAGCCCCAGCATTTT,CASSKVGQGVCNQPQHF
TRBJ1-1,few,TRBV19,NA,TGTGCCAGTGTCAGGGAGAACACTGAAGCTTTCTTT,CASVRENTEAFF
TRBJ1-2,NA,TRBV25-1,NA,TGTGCCAGCTGTCCGTGGGGGGCAGGGTATGGCTACACCTTC,CASCPWGAGYGYTF
TRBJ2-2,NA,TRBV5-1,NA,TGCGCCAGCAGCTTGTTTCCAGGGGAGCTGTTTTTT,CASSLFPGELFF
TRBJ2-2,few,TRBV18,TRBD2,TGTGCCAGCTCTCCGGGACTACGGACCGGGGAGCTGTTTTTT,CASSPGLRTGELFF
TRBJ2-1,few,TRBV4-3,TRBD1,TGCGCCAGCAGCCTTGGGACAGGAAGCTCCTACAATGAGCAGTTCTTC,CASSLGTGSSYNEQFF
TRBJ1-2,NA,TRBV28,NA,TGTGCCAGCAGTTTCGCTGGGGCGATTAGCTACACCTTC,CASSFAGAISYTF
TRBJ1-1,NA,TRBV29-1,TRBD1,TGCAGCGGGACGGGACAGCTCGGCCGTATGAACACTGAAGCTTTCTTT,CSGTGQLGRMNTEAFF
TRBJ1-4,few,TRBV11-2,NA,TGTGCCAGCAGCTTTCAGGATGCAACTAATGAAAAACTGTTTTTT,CASSFQDATNEKLFF
TRBJ1-2,once,TRBV30,TRBD1,TGTGCCTGGGGGACAGTGCCCAGGTTTGGCTACACCTTC,CAWGTVPRFGYTF
TRBJ2-7,NA,TRBV27,TRBD2,TGTGCCAGCAGTGTTAGCGGGTCCTCCTACGAGCAGTACTTC,CASSVSGSSYEQYF
TRBJ2-1,many,TRBV5-1,NA,TGCGCCAGCAGCCCCTTTGCTAACTACAATGAGCAGTTCTTC,CASSPFANYNEQFF
TRBJ2-6,NA,TRBV15,TRBD1,TGTGCCACCAGCGGTGGACAGGCAATCTCTGGGGCCAACGTCCTGACTTTC,CATSGGQAISGANVLTF
TRBJ1-2,NA,TRBV7-2,NA,TGTGCCAGCAGCTTGGGGAAACTTCGCTATGGCTACACCTTC,CASSLGKLRYGYTF
TRBJ2-7,NA,TRBV5-1,NA,TGCGCCAGCAGCCCTCAACGAGGACAGCTCTACGAGCAGTACTTC,CASSPQRGQLYEQYF
TRBJ2-3,NA,TRBV7-3,NA,TGTGCCAGCAGCCGCGGGACCGCAGATACGCAGTATTTT,CASSRGTADTQYF
TRBJ2-3,NA,TRBV6-1,TRBD1,TGTGCCAGCCGGGGACAGGGAACAGATACGCAGTATTTT,CASRGQGTDTQYF
TRBJ2-1,few,TRBV19,TRBD2,TGTGCCAGTAGTTTAGCGGGAAATGAGCAGTTCTTC,CASSLAGNEQFF
TRBJ1-1,once,TRBV7-9,NA,TGTGCCAGCAGCTCACCGGGCCGAGGGACTGAAGCTTTCTTT,CASSSPGRGTEAFF
TRBJ2-5,medium-sized,TRBV27,TRBD1,TGTGCCAGCAGTTTATATGGACAGGGGGCGCCGGGCCAAGAGACCCAGTACTTC,CASSLYGQGAPGQETQYF
TRBJ2-3,NA,TRBV5-6,NA,TGTGCCAGCAGCTCATACCGCACAGATACGCAGTATTTT,CASSSYRTDTQYF
TRBJ2-3,NA,TRBV11-1,NA,TGTGCCAGCAGCTTAGGGTTGAAAGGTTCGACAGATACGCAGTATTTT,CASSLGLKGSTDTQYF
TRBJ2-1,NA,TRBV7-2,NA,TGTGCCAGCAGCTTTGGTGGCTCCTACAATGAGCAGTTCTTC,CASSFGGSYNEQFF
TRBJ2-3,NA,TRBV2,NA,TGTGCCAGCAGTGGTAGGTGGCAAAACACAGATACGCAGTATTTT,CASSGRWQNTDTQYF
TRBJ2-1,NA,TRBV9,NA,TGTGCCAGCAGCGTAGGGGGGGATGAGCAGTTCTTC,CASSVGGDEQFF
TRBJ2-7,NA,TRBV7-9,TRBD1,TGTGCCAGCAGGGCAGGGGGCTACGAGCAGTACTTC,CASRAGGYEQYF
TRBJ2-3,NA,TRBV9,NA,TGTGCCAGCAGCGTAGATTCGGGCACAGATACGCAGTATTTT,CASSVDSGTDTQYF
TRBJ2-3,NA,TRBV4-3,NA,TGCGCCAGCAGCCAAGGGTCTGGAGGGGGGGAACAAACAGATACGCAGTATTTT,CASSQGSGGGEQTDTQYF